Listed here are 19 T cell receptor beta chains from one sample, sequenced in a study of early T cells in non-severe SARS-CoV-2 infection. TCRdb re-called the 5' RACE reads with MiXCR, one entry per CDR3 protein. Seen here are over 50,000 distinct CDR3 sequences, about 7.7% observed once, and the top ten hold more than 9%. The source material was whole blood, sampled at baseline. The receptor source for this set is an adult who was a healthcare worker with PCR-confirmed SARS-CoV-2 infection or an uninfected control (not recorded which).

In its sample, this clonotype was seen many times. The V and J genes are TRBV12-3 or TRBV12-4 and TRBJ2-2, with D possibly matching TRBD1 (5 bases). CDR3 length equals 15 residues. The germline V and J ends were trimmed by 3 bases and 4 bases, with 12 bases remaining between them. The CDR3 loop reads CASSFPMDTTGELFF. Written as DNA, the CDR3 is TGTGCCAGCAGTTTCCCAATGGACACCACCGGGGAGCTGTTTTTT.

There are many counts of this clonotype. V and J are TRBV24-1 and TRBJ2-1, with 10 bases matching TRBD2. Trimming took 7 bases from V and 8 from J; bases not matched to a gene: 16. The germline gives CDR1 KGHDR, CDR2 SFDVKD. The length of the CDR3 is 17 residues. CDR3 in DNA: TGTGCCACCAGCCCCCGCCGGGCTAGCGGGAGTGGTCATGAGCAGTTCTTC. Protein product: CATSPRRASGSGHEQFF.

This clonotype was picked up many times. V and J are TRBV6-5 and TRBJ1-1, with a possible D match to TRBD1 (5 bases). CDR3 length equals 14 residues. Germline V gives CDR1 MNHEY, CDR2 SVGAGI. V was cut by 2 bases and J by 2 bases, with 9 bases left in between. The CDR3 DNA reads TGTGCCAGCAGTTACGCAGGGACCAACACTGAAGCTTTCTTT. Translation gives CASSYAGTNTEAFF.

The chain employs TRBV6-4 and TRBJ2-1; TRBD2 matches 8 bases. Germline values: CDR1 MRHNA, CDR2 SNTAGT. The V and J ends lost 5 bases and 4 bases, in that order; junction bases with no gene match: 7. This CDR3 comprises 15 residues. The CDR3 spells CASSSTSGSYNEQFF. The DNA of the CDR3 is TGTGCCAGCAGTTCTACTAGCGGATCTTACAATGAGCAGTTCTTC.

The genes are TRBV29-1 and TRBJ2-7; the D gene is possibly TRBD2 (5 bases). V was clipped by 4 bases and J by 1 base, with 8 bases between them. Germline V gives CDR1 SQVTM, CDR2 ANQGSEA. The CDR3 has 12 amino acids. The CDR3 nucleotides read TGCAGCGTTGCTACTAGTTCCTACGAGCAGTACTTC. This encodes CSVATSSYEQYF.

In this sample, this clonotype turned up many times. The gene calls are TRBV28 and TRBJ1-1; D might be TRBD1 (6 bases). The CDR3 has 14 residues. The V gene's germline CDR1 is MDHEN and CDR2 SYDVKM. V was cut by 1 base and J by 2 bases, with 8 bases left in between. CDR3 nucleotide sequence: TGTGCCAGCAGTTTATACAGGGTTAACACTGAAGCTTTCTTT. Amino acids: CASSLYRVNTEAFF.

Many counts were recorded for this clonotype. Since a much larger clone is just one base distant, this may be a read error. The chain couples TRBV6-6 to TRBJ2-3; no firm D call. The CDR3 is 12 amino acids. With 2 bases removed from V and 3 bases from J, the gap between germline ends came to 3 bases. Germline assignment: CDR1 MNHNY and CDR2 SVGAGI (reference sequence). In nucleotides, the CDR3 is TGTGCCAGCAGTTACGTGACAGATACGCAGTATTTT. It encodes CASSYVTDTQYF.

The gene calls are TRBV6-2 or TRBV6-3 and TRBJ2-5; 7 bases map to TRBD2. The V gene's germline CDR1 is MNHEY and CDR2 SVGEGT. The junction had 7 bases not matched to a gene; V was cut back by 8 bases and J by 1 base. This CDR3 has 14 amino acids. CDR3: CASGIAGRQETQYF. CDR3 in DNA: TGTGCCAGCGGAATAGCGGGCCGCCAAGAGACCCAGTACTTC.

This clonotype was found a few times. The genes are TRBV30 and TRBJ2-7; 9 nucleotides align to TRBD2. The germline gives CDR1 GTSNPN, CDR2 SVGIG (reference sequence). The ends lost 1 base at V and 12 bases at J; junction bases unmatched: 10. The CDR3 totals 13 residues. CDR3 protein: CAWSGTREGLTYF. The CDR3, as DNA: TGTGCCTGGAGTGGGACGCGGGAGGGCCTAACGTACTTC.

This clonotype is labeled as medium-sized. This chain uses TRBV6-2 or TRBV6-3 with TRBJ2-1; no clear D gene. CDR3 size: 13 residues. CDR1 is MNHEY, CDR2 SVGEGT, per germline. Trimming stripped 7 bases from V and 3 bases from J, with 10 bases between. CDR3 sequence: CASTENDYNEQFF. The CDR3 coding sequence is TGTGCCAGCACGGAGAATGACTACAATGAGCAGTTCTTC.

This clonotype was seen a few times. The rearrangement joins TRBV19 to TRBJ2-7; 8 nucleotides agree with TRBD1. Germline loops: CDR1 LNHDA, CDR2 SQIVND (reference sequence). After removal of 5 bases from V and 6 bases from J, the junction contained 21 bases not matched to a gene. The CDR3 spans 18 residues. This chain's CDR3 is CASSLNSLGQGASCEQYF. The CDR3 DNA reads TGTGCCAGTAGTCTCAATTCCCTAGGCCAGGGGGCGTCTTGCGAGCAGTACTTC. The variable domain in full, completed from reference TRBV19 and TRBJ2-7, reads DGGITQSPKYLFRKEGQNVTLSCEQNLNHDAMYWYRQDPGQGLRLIYYSQIVNDFQKGDIAEGYSVSREKKESFPLTVTSAQKNPTAFYLCASSLNSLGQGASCEQYFGPGTRLTVT.

This clonotype was picked up a small number of times. This chain connects TRBV18 to TRBJ2-7, with D perhaps TRBD1 (5 bases). The germline V and J ends were trimmed by 4 bases and 2 bases, with 12 bases remaining between them. Germline CDR1 is KGHSH and CDR2 is LQKENI. CDR3 length: 14 amino acids. The CDR3 DNA reads TGTGCCAGCTCACGTCAGACAGAGACCTACGAGCAGTACTTC. This sequence encodes CASSRQTETYEQYF.

J is TRBJ1-4 and V is TRBV5-1; D gene unclear. V was trimmed by 4 bases and J by 2 bases, leaving 15 bases between them. Looked up from germline, CDR1 is SGHRS and CDR2 is YFSETQ. The CDR3 has 16 amino acids. The CDR3 region has the DNA TGCGCCAGCAGCACCTGGGCCCCGGGCACTAATGAAAAACTGTTTTTT. Its translation is CASSTWAPGTNEKLFF.

The table lists this clonotype with a few counts. V gene TRBV20-1 combines with J gene TRBJ2-7; 8 bases are shared with TRBD1. This CDR3 contains 13 residues. The V segment lost 6 bases and the J segment 2 bases; nucleotides outside the gene matches: 6. CDR1 is DFQATT, CDR2 SNEGSKA, per germline (reference sequence). The CDR3: CSAPGQVTYEQYF. The CDR3 DNA is TGCAGTGCCCCGGGACAGGTGACCTACGAGCAGTACTTC.

Ten or more counts support this clonotype. This sequence joins TRBV7-6 and TRBJ1-1, with D unclear. CDR1 SGHVS and CDR2 FNYEAQ come from the germline V gene. This CDR3 region has 13 residues. The germline V and J ends were trimmed by 1 base and 3 bases, with 6 bases remaining between them. The CDR3 loop reads CASSLGWDTEAFF. CDR3 nucleotide sequence: TGTGCCAGCAGCTTAGGTTGGGACACTGAAGCTTTCTTT.

This clonotype was counted at least ten times. CDR3 amino acids: CASSLELAPHNEQFF. In nucleotides, the CDR3 is TGCGCCAGCAGCTTGGAGTTAGCGCCCCACAATGAGCAGTTCTTC. The chain uses TRBV5-1 and TRBJ2-1; D may be TRBD2 (5 bases). Germline values: CDR1 SGHRS, CDR2 YFSETQ. V lost 0 bases and J lost 5, with 12 bases in between. The CDR3 runs 15 residues. The variable domain in full, with the rest retrieved from reference TRBV5-1 and TRBJ2-1, is KAGVTQTPRYLIKTRGQQVTLSCSPISGHRSVSWYQQTPGQGLQFLFEYFSETQRNKGNFPGRFSGRQFSNSRSEMNVSTLELGDSALYLCASSLELAPHNEQFFGPGTRLTVL.

This clonotype was observed many times. The chain uses TRBV10-3 and TRBJ2-7; 9 bases match TRBD2. Unmatched junction bases numbered 7, after V lost 4 bases and J lost 0 bases. CDR3 size: 16 residues. Germline V CDR1 and CDR2: ENHRY, SYGVKD. Here the CDR3 DNA reads TGTGCCATCAGTGGATTTCCAGCGGGGGGCTCCTACGAGCAGTACTTC. Protein sequence: CAISGFPAGGSYEQYF.

The chain recombines TRBV29-1 with TRBJ1-4; 10 bases map to TRBD1. This CDR3 has 16 residues. The junction had 15 bases not matched to a gene; V was cut back by 7 bases and J by 7 bases. Germline-derived CDR1 and CDR2 are SQVTM and ANQGSEA. The CDR3 nucleotides read TGCAGCGGATTAGGGACAGGGGCCGCTCCCGGTGAAAAACTGTTTTTT. Residues: CSGLGTGAAPGEKLFF.

This clonotype was counted at least ten times. The V gene is TRBV6-5, the J gene TRBJ2-1, with a tentative D call TRBD2 (5 bases). Trimming stripped 6 bases from V and 3 bases from J, with 6 bases between. This CDR3 has 12 residues. In germline, CDR1 is MNHEY, CDR2 SVGAGI. CDR3 in amino acids: CASSRDYNEQFF. CDR3 bases: TGTGCCAGCAGCCGGGACTACAATGAGCAGTTCTTC.